This T cell receptor beta chain was documented in a study of cytomegalovirus exposure and HLA in healthy donors. Study-level information: Earlier results showed approximately 110 million unique TCR beta sequences derived from roughly 200 million T cells.

The donors, nominally healthy at sampling, likely had unrecorded immune exposures. The CDR3 loop spans 12 amino acids. The V gene lost 3 bases and the J gene lost 13 bases, with 13 bases spanning the gap. The V gene's germline CDR1 is SEHNR and CDR2 FQNEAQ (reference sequence). 13 Jbeta primers and 60 Vbeta primers were used for the PCR. Sequencing was performed with immunoSEQ multiplex PCR; in TCRdb, only in-frame clones are kept and a portion is missing. This sample yields 200,000 or so clones, of which 85% to 90% are seen a single time; over 1% belongs to the top ten. The chain couples TRBV7-9 to TRBJ2-1; unclear D gene. The sample consisted of PBMCs. The TCR was taken from a human donor in good health. DNA for the CDR3: TGTGCCAGCAGCTTTTTGATGGAGACCCAGTTCTTC. Translation gives CASSFLMETQFF.